These 15 T cell receptor beta chains came from one sample sequenced in a study of OX40 agonist ivuxolimab in advanced cancers. Measured with immunoSEQ multiplex PCR; TCRdb has only the in-frame clones, and not every one. The sample records around 64,000 clones, about 80% being singletons. The specimen was CD4+ or CD8+ T cells sorted from blood, collected in a trial of the OX40 agonist ivuxolimab. These receptors were obtained from an adult with an advanced solid tumor such as melanoma, head and neck, liver or kidney cancer.

In DNA, the CDR3 is TGTGCCAGTAGTATTAAAGAGACCCAGTACTTC. It specifies CASSIKETQYF. This chain connects TRBV19 to TRBJ2-5; the D is unclear. CDR3 length: 11 amino acids. Germline V gene data show CDR1 as LNHDA and CDR2 as SQIVND (reference sequence). The germline V and J ends were trimmed by 3 bases and 3 bases, with 2 bases remaining between them. The full variable domain, completed using reference TRBV19 and TRBJ2-5, is DGGITQSPKYLFRKEGQNVTLSCEQNLNHDAMYWYRQDPGQGLRLIYYSQIVNDFQKGDIAEGYSVSREKKESFPLTVTSAQKNPTAFYLCASSIKETQYFGPGTRLLVL.

The genes are TRBV4-1 and TRBJ1-1; D not resolved. Germline V gene data show CDR1 as MGHRA and CDR2 as YSYEKL. The CDR3 has 15 amino acids. The V and J ends lost 0 bases and 3 bases respectively, with 11 bases between them. The chain's CDR3 is CASSQEFSVYTEAFF. CDR3 nucleotides: TGCGCCAGCAGCCAAGAATTTTCGGTCTACACTGAAGCTTTCTTT.

V and J are TRBV11-2 and TRBJ1-1, with a weak D call TRBD1 (6 bases). The CDR3 is made up of 14 amino acids. Trimming left V 3 bases short and J 1 base short, with 9 bases between. Germline assignment: CDR1 SGHAT and CDR2 FQNNGV. DNA for the CDR3: TGTGCCAGCAGCTTGACGGACAGGAACACTGAAGCTTTCTTT. Its protein is CASSLTDRNTEAFF. Filled out from reference TRBV11-2 and TRBJ1-1, the complete variable domain reads EAGVAQSPRYKIIEKRQSVAFWCNPISGHATLYWYQQILGQGPKLLIQFQNNGVVDDSQLPKDRFSAERLKGVDSTLKIQPAKLEDSAVYLCASSLTDRNTEAFFGQGTRLTVV.

This clone has just a few counts. The rearrangement uses TRBV4-2 and TRBJ1-3, with 10 bases aligning to TRBD1. Losses at the gene ends were 0 bases for V and 0 bases for J; bases not matched to a gene: 14. Germline V gives CDR1 LGHNA, CDR2 YNFKEQ. The CDR3 spans 21 residues. This chain's CDR3 is CASSQEVTGQGRISSGNTIYF. As DNA, the CDR3 is TGTGCCAGCAGCCAAGAGGTAACGGGACAGGGGAGGATCAGCTCTGGAAACACCATATATTTT.

The gene calls are TRBV2 and TRBJ1-1, with no clear D. V was pared by 5 bases and J by 5 bases, with 6 bases between. The CDR3 runs 11 residues. The germline CDR1 and CDR2 sequences are SNHLY and FYNNEI. The CDR3 here is CASSYGTEAFF. CDR3 in DNA: TGTGCCAGCAGTTATGGGACTGAAGCTTTCTTT.

The chain uses TRBV5-6 and TRBJ1-2; TRBD1 is a possible D gene (5 bases). The CDR3 extends over 16 amino acids. Trimming cost V 7 bases and J 5 bases, with 24 bases left between them. CDR1 SGHDT and CDR2 YYEEEE come from the germline V gene. CDR3 sequence (DNA): TGTGCCAGCGGCCGTATCGACAGAAGTGGTGTATATGGCTACACCTTC. Protein product: CASGRIDRSGVYGYTF.

This chain links TRBV18 with TRBJ2-1, with D unclear. This CDR3 contains 12 residues. The germline V gene has CDR1 KGHSH and CDR2 LQKENI. The V end lost 0 bases, the J end lost 5 bases, and 2 bases lay between the germline ends. This CDR3 is CASSPPNNEQFF. The CDR3 coding sequence is TGTGCCAGCTCACCACCGAACAATGAGCAGTTCTTC.

This clone turned up a few times. The chain has TRBV2 and TRBJ1-4; tentatively, D is TRBD1 (5 bases). The CDR3 sequence is 12 residues long. Trimming removed 6 bases from V and 7 bases from J, with 9 bases in between. Germline V gene sequence: CDR1 SNHLY, CDR2 FYNNEI. The DNA for the CDR3 is TGTGCCAGCAGAGGGGCCGTTGAAAAACTGTTTTTT. This encodes CASRGAVEKLFF.

The chain has TRBV9 and TRBJ1-2; 9 nucleotides align to TRBD1. V lost 4 bases to trimming and J lost 6 bases; unmatched junction nucleotides: 13. Germline assignment: CDR1 SGDLS and CDR2 YYNGEE. The CDR3 contains 16 residues. The CDR3 DNA is TGTGCCAGCAGCCCGGGACAGGGCTCCAGTCTGGATGGCTACACCTTC. Protein sequence: CASSPGQGSSLDGYTF.

The rearrangement joins TRBV9 to TRBJ1-6; D is undetermined. CDR1 is SGDLS and CDR2 is YYNGEE in the germline V gene. This CDR3 is 16 amino acids long. V lost 4 bases to trimming and J lost 7 bases, with 18 bases between them. CDR3 in amino acids: CASSPDPRGPNSPLHF. The CDR3 DNA sequence: TGTGCCAGCAGCCCAGACCCTAGAGGGCCAAATTCACCCCTCCACTTT.

This chain joins TRBV18 and TRBJ1-4; 8 nucleotides agree with TRBD1. Trimming at V came to 3 bases and at J to 5 bases, leaving 8 bases not matched to a gene. This CDR3 region has 16 residues. In germline, CDR1 is KGHSH, CDR2 LQKENI. The CDR3 is CASSPTGALTNEKLFF. The DNA of the CDR3 is TGTGCCAGCTCACCGACAGGGGCCCTCACCAATGAAAAACTGTTTTTT.

The V gene is TRBV14, the J gene TRBJ2-2; possibly TRBD1 or TRBD2 for D (5 bases each). The CDR3 is 14 residues long. V dropped 0 bases and J dropped 6 bases, with 8 bases sitting between them. Germline V gene sequence: CDR1 SGHDN, CDR2 FVKESK. CDR3 nucleotide sequence: TGTGCCAGCAGCCAAGATAGAGGGGCCGGGGAGCTGTTTTTT. Encoded protein: CASSQDRGAGELFF.

The chain is built from TRBV7-9 and TRBJ1-2; D call uncertain. The CDR3 spans 12 residues. The germline CDR1 and CDR2 sequences are SEHNR and FQNEAQ (reference sequence). Trimming stripped 1 base from V and 8 bases from J, with 8 bases between. The CDR3 DNA reads as TGTGCCAGCAGCTTAGAGGTTGTAGGCTACACCTTC. Translated: CASSLEVVGYTF. The full variable domain, completed using reference TRBV7-9 and TRBJ1-2, is DTGVSQNPRHKITKRGQNVTFRCDPISEHNRLYWYRQTLGQGPEFLTYFQNEAQLEKSRLLSDRFSAERPKGSFSTLEIQRTEQGDSAMYLCASSLEVVGYTFGSGTRLTVV.

This clone was picked up one time. The chain joins TRBV6-1 to TRBJ1-1; D not resolved. The CDR3 runs to 14 residues. V was shortened by 6 bases and J by 6 bases, with 17 bases between the two germline ends. The germline V gene has CDR1 MNHNS and CDR2 SASEGT. The CDR3 DNA reads TGTGCCAGCAGCGGTCAGGTAAAGGATTCTGAAGCTTTCTTT. It is translated as CASSGQVKDSEAFF.

The chain recombines TRBV7-8 with TRBJ1-2, with D maybe TRBD1 (5 bases). Between the trimmed V and J ends, which lost 1 base and 8 bases, there was a span of 14 bases. The CDR3 contains 14 residues. Germline loops: CDR1 SGHVS, CDR2 FQNEAQ. The DNA for the CDR3 is TGTGCCAGCAGCTTAGGTAGCCCCCGACAGGGCTACACCTTC. The encoded protein is CASSLGSPRQGYTF.